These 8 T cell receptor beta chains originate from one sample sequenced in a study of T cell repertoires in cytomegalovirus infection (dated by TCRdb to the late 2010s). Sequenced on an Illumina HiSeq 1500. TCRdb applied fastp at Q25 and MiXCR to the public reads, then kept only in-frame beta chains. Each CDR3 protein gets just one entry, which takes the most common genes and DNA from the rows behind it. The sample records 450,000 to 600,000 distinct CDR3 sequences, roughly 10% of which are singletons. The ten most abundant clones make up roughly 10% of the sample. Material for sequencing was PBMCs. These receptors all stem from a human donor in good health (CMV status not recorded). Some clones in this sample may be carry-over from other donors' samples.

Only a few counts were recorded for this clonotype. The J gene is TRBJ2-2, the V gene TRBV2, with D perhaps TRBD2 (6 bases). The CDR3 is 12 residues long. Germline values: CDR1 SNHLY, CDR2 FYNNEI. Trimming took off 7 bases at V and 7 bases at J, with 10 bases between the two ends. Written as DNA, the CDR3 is TGTGCCAGCAAAACAGCGGGCGGGGAGCTGTTTTTT. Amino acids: CASKTAGGELFF.

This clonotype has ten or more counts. The CDR3: CASSGRDRGGGGEQFF. For the CDR3, the DNA is TGTGCCAGCAGTGGTAGAGACAGGGGTGGAGGGGGGGAGCAGTTCTTC. V and J are TRBV28 and TRBJ2-1; 8 nucleotides match TRBD1. V lost 5 bases, J lost 10 bases, and 16 bases stayed unmatched. Germline CDR1 reads MDHEN; CDR2 reads SYDVKM. This CDR3 region has 16 residues. The full variable domain, rest sourced from reference TRBV28 and TRBJ2-1, is DVKVTQSSRYLVKRTGEKVFLECVQDMDHENMFWYRQDPGLGLRLIYFSYDVKMKEKGDIPEGYSVSREKKERFSLILESASTNQTSMYLCASSGRDRGGGGEQFFGPGTRLTVL.

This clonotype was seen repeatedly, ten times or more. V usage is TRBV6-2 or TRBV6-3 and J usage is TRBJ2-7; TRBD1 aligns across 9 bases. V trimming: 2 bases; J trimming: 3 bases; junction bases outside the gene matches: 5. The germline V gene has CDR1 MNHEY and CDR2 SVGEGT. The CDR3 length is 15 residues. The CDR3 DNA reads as TGTGCCAGCAGTTACCTACAGGGGGCAGGCTACGAGCAGTACTTC. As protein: CASSYLQGAGYEQYF.

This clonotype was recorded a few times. DNA of the CDR3: TGTGCCAGCAGCTTCGGACAGGGGGCACGGCAGCCCCAGCATTTT. It specifies CASSFGQGARQPQHF. The V and J genes are TRBV2 and TRBJ1-5; 11 bases are a match to TRBD1. CDR1 is SNHLY, CDR2 FYNNEI, per germline. J gave up 7 bases and V 6 bases, and 8 bases lay outside the gene matches. This CDR3 comprises 15 residues.

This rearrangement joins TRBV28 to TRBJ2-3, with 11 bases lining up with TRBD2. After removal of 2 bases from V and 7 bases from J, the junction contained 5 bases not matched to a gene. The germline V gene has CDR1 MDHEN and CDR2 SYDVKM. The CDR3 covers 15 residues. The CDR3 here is CASSLGGTSGNTQYF. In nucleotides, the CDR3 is TGTGCCAGCAGTTTAGGAGGGACTAGCGGAAATACGCAGTATTTT.

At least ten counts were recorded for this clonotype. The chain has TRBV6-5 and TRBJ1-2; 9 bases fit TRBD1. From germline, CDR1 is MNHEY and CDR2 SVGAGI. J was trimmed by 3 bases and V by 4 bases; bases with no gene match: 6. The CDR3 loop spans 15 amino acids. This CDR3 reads CASSSPGTGHYGYTF. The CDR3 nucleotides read TGTGCCAGCAGTTCCCCCGGGACAGGGCACTATGGCTACACCTTC.

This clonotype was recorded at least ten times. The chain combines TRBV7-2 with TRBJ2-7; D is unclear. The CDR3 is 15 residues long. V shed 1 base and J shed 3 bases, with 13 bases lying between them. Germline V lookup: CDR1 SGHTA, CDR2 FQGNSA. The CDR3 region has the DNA TGTGCCAGCAGCTTAGAATTGAGAGAACTCTACGAGCAGTACTTC. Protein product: CASSLELRELYEQYF.

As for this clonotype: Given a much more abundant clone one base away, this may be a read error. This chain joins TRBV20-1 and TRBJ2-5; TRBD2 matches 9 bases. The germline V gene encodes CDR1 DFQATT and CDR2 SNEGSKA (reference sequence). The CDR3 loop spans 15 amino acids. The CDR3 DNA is TGCAGTGCTTTACGGAGCGGGGGGAATCAAGGGACCCAGTACTTC. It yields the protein CSALRSGGNQGTQYF.